Below, 7 T cell receptor beta chains from the same sample are listed, as sequenced in a study of blood T cells in healthy people across ages. With a J-beta primer mix and a sample-barcoded 5' primer, a second PCR ran about 7 to 12 cycles. TCRdb fed the 5' RACE reads into MiXCR, producing one record per CDR3 protein. The table lists 800,000 to 950,000 distinct CDR3 sequences, around 34% of them singletons. The sequenced material came from blood. The receptors shown here come from a man aged 18 to 30 in good health.

This clonotype was detected only a few times. The chain combines TRBV30 with TRBJ1-2; 9 bases fit TRBD1. V was clipped by 0 bases and J by 8 bases; unmatched bases: 7. This CDR3 has 14 amino acids. Looked up from germline, CDR1 is GTSNPN and CDR2 is SVGIG (reference sequence). The CDR3 sequence is CAWSVFGTGYGYTF. CDR3 nucleotide sequence: TGTGCCTGGAGTGTTTTTGGGACAGGGTACGGCTACACCTTC.

A note on this clonotype: A single base separates this from a much larger clone, so it may be a read error. The V and J genes are TRBV4-1 and TRBJ2-3; D unclear. This CDR3 is 17 amino acids long. Germline values: CDR1 MGHRA, CDR2 YSYEKL. The V end was cut by 0 bases, the J end by 5 bases, with 18 bases between. CDR3 sequence reads: CASSQEQGGNMEDTQYF. The CDR3 DNA sequence: TGCGCCAGCAGCCAAGAGCAAGGTGGGAACATGGAAGATACGCAGTATTTT.

This clonotype was picked up a small number of times. V and J are TRBV27 and TRBJ1-6, with no clear D. Germline V lookup: CDR1 MNHEY, CDR2 SMNVEV (reference sequence). The CDR3 is 15 residues long. The ends were cut back, 5 bases at V and 1 base at J, with 9 bases in the middle. The CDR3 coding sequence is TGTGCCAGCAGTCCCCCCCGATCCTATAATTCACCCCTCCACTTT. Residues: CASSPPRSYNSPLHF.

This clonotype was counted ten times or more. The V and J genes are TRBV4-3 and TRBJ1-2; weak D call: TRBD1 (5 bases). CDR1 and CDR2 (germline): LGHNA, YSLEER. The CDR3 covers 16 residues. V gave up 0 bases and J gave up 0 bases, with 11 bases separating them. CDR3 protein: CASSQDGQGANYGYTF. The DNA for the CDR3 is TGCGCCAGCAGCCAAGACGGGCAGGGAGCTAACTATGGCTACACCTTC.

V usage is TRBV12-3 or TRBV12-4 and J usage is TRBJ1-1; 8 positions agree with TRBD1. With 1 base clipped from V and 3 bases from J, the junction kept 10 bases outside the gene matches. This CDR3 is built from 17 residues. For the CDR3, the DNA is TGTGCCAGCAGTTTAGTAGGAGGGACAGGTACACACACTGAAGCTTTCTTT. Protein: CASSLVGGTGTHTEAFF.

The table lists this clonotype with a few counts. This chain connects TRBV5-1 to TRBJ1-2; no reliable D call. Germline CDR1 SGHRS, CDR2 YFSETQ. V gave up 0 bases and J gave up 8 bases, with 11 bases separating them. This CDR3 is built from 13 residues. The CDR3 sequence: CASSLGASAGYTF. In DNA form, the CDR3 reads TGCGCCAGCAGCTTGGGGGCCTCCGCAGGCTACACCTTC.

The chain uses TRBV28 and TRBJ2-5, with D perhaps being TRBD1 or TRBD2 (5 bases each). This CDR3 contains 15 residues. V shed 3 bases and J shed 5 bases, with 16 bases lying between them. Germline-derived CDR1 and CDR2 are MDHEN and SYDVKM. The CDR3 sequence is CASSFRRGPGETQYF. The DNA of the CDR3 is TGTGCCAGCAGTTTCCGCCGGGGCCCCGGGGAGACCCAGTACTTC.